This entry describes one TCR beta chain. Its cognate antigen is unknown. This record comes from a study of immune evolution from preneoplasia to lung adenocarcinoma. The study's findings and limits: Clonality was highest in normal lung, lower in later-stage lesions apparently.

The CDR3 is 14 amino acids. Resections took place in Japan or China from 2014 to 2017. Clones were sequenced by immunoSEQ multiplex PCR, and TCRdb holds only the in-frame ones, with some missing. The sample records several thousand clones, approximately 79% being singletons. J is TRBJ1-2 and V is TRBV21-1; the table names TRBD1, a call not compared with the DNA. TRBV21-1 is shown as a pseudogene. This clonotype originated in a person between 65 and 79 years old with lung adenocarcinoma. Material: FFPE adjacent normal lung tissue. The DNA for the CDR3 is TGTGCCAGCAGCAAATGGGGCCAGACCTATGGCTACACCTTC. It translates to CASSKWGQTYGYTF.